The present TCR beta chain was sequenced within a study of T cells after somatic rescue of genetic block (dated by TCRdb to between 2020 and 2021). With respect to the entire study: The study assessed how robust, over the long term, a T-cell system was when the system had developed through somatic rescue of a genetic block in T-cell development.

In this sample, this clone turned up once. Its antigen specificity is not known. No quality values exist for individual bases; no much larger clone is one base distant. The CDR3 holds 15 amino acids from the cysteine to the phenylalanine. The kept DNA is CDR3 alone, 45 bases in frame from the first base. Sequences ENHRY (CDR1) and SYGVKD (CDR2) are obtained from the germline V gene. V is clipped by 7 bases and J by 0 bases, and the sequence between their germline boundaries is 13 bases long. Library generation was performed with the immunoSEQ multiplex PCR assay. As stored in TCRdb, this immuneACCESS dataset retains in-frame rearrangements with V and J assigned. A fraction of the clones does not appear; measured against another copy, unresolved V genes explain less than half of the discrepancy, and the remainder lacks a known reason. Present in this sample are about 110,000 clones, around 90% of which were seen just once. Together, the top ten hold 1.4% of the sample.

The receptor's source is a woman aged 18-29 years. The sequenced sample consisted of peripheral blood mononuclear cells (PBMCs). The rearrangement joined TRBV10-3 to TRBJ1-5, and TRBD1 may be the D gene, going by 5 matching bases. The nucleotide sequence reads as follows: TGTGCCATCAATCTAGGAACAGGTAGCAATCAGCCCCAGCATTTT. It is translated as CAINLGTGSNQPQHF.